This T cell receptor beta chain emerged from a study of blood T cell repertoires in COVID-19. Study details: COVID-19 samples from acute and convalescent phases originated in the United States, Italy and Spain. T cells, B-cell-depleted T cells, or PBMCs supplied cDNA or gDNA.

Original processing methods: Amplifying reference gene primers gave estimates of nucleated cell counts. Sequencing was performed with immunoSEQ multiplex PCR; in TCRdb, only in-frame clones are kept and a portion is missing. Clone size and V and J calls were adopted from that table, with D and trimming inferred from the DNA. Of approximately 130,000 clones in the sample, roughly 79% were seen once. There are 16 residues in the CDR3. Germline values: CDR1 LNHDA, CDR2 SQIVND (reference sequence). V was shortened by 2 bases and J by 0 bases, with 11 bases between the two germline ends. The TCR comes from a man at least 80 years old with acute or convalescent COVID-19. The V call is TRBV19, the J call TRBJ1-5; possibly TRBD1 for D (6 bases). The sample comprised peripheral blood. CDR3 bases: TGTGCCAGTAGTATAAGGGGGGGCTATAGCAATCAGCCCCAGCATTTT. It specifies CASSIRGGYSNQPQHF.